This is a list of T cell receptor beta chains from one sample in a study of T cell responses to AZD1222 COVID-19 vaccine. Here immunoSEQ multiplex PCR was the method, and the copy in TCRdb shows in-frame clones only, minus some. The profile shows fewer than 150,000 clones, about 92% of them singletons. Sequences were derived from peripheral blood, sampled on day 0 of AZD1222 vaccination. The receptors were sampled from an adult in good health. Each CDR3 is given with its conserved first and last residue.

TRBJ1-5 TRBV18 CASSPGTGAVNQPQHF
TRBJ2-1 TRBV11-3 CASSPHLASYNEQFF
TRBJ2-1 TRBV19 CASSIVTSVYEQFF
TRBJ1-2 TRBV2 CASRDPAFPGYTF
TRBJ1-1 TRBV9 CASSVVLQGVNTEAFF
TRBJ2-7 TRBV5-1 CASSRGTGSYEQYF
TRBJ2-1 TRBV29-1 CSLSWDREFGEQFF
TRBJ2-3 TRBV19 CASSIQGLGIGTDTQYF
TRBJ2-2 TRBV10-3 CAISDLDRAVGELFF
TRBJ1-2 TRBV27 CASSSSGTAIYGYTF
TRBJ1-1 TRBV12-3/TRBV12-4 CASSLVSTEAFF
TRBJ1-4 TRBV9 CASSTGNALSNEKLFF
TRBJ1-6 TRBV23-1 CASRLGTGGESYNSPLHF
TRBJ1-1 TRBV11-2 CASSKSPENTEAFF
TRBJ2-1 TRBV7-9 CASSFIGLAGHNEQFF
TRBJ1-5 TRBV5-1 CASSSNGGINQPQHF
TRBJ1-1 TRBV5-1 CASSLIQGGTEAFF
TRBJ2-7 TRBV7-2 CASSQRAGREGEQYF
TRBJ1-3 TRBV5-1 CASRHPAGNTIYF
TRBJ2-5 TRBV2 CASTRDLGAQYF
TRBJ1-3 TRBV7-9 CASISDGNTIYF
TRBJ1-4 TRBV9 CASSAHSTTNEKLFF
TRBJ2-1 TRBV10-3 CAIRATSGMGGEQFF
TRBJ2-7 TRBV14 CASSYQGGYEQYF
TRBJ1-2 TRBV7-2 CASSLGFDAYGYTF
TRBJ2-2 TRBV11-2 CASSLGTKAGELFF
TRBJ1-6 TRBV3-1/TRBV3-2 CASRPGTGGAFSYNSPLHF
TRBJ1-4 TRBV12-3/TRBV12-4 CASRSPWGEKLFF
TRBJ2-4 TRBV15 CATSRKTGSKNIQYF
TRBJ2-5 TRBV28 CASRPDRGLSRGQETQYF
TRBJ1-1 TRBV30 CAWSSRGRPEAFF
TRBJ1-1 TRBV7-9 CASSWTANTEAFF
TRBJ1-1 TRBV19 CASTPRENTEAFF
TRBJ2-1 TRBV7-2 CASSLTFGSYNEQFF
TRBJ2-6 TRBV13 CASSLGTSSSGANVLTF
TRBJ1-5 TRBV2 CASSGDQPQHF
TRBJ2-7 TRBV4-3 CASSQDISYEQYF
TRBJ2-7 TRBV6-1 CASSDLGLAGGTYEQYF
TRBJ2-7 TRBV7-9 CASSLARAESHEQYF
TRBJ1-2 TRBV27 CASSFGQGVYGYTF
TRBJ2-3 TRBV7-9 CASSRNLGTQYF
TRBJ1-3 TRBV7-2 CASSFTGSSSGNTIYF
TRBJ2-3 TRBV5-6 CASSLEGLAGAGPDTQYF
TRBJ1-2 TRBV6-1 CASSEGQGTYGYTF
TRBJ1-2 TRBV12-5 CASGSRSGFDGYTF
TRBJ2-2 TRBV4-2 CASSPLIASGELFF
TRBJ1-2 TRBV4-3 CASSQDRDGYGYTF
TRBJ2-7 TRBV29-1 CSVVGRPRNEQYF
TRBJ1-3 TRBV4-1 CASSLVEGNTIYF
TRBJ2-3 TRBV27 CASSLSRASTDTQYF
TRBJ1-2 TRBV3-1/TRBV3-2 CASSLGGWVDYGYTF
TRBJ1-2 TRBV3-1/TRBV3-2 CASSQDFLANYGYTF
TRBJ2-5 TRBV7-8 CASSQVQGTQYF
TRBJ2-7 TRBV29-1 CSVVRQYDEQYF
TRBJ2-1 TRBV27 CASSLTIAGQYNEQFF
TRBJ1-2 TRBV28 CASSLGGNKGNYGYTF
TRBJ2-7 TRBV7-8 CASSSPTIAGLEQYF